This record looks at one TCR beta chain sequence and its context. It has no known antigen specificity. No base quality information exists; no much larger clone differs at one position. The entry originates in a study of blood T cell repertoires in COVID-19 (TCRdb year 2020). At the level of the whole study: Samples from collaborators originated in the United States, Italy and Spain and spanned both the acute and convalescent phases of COVID-19. Deeply sampled blood TCRbeta repertoires from subjects exposed to, actively infected with, or recovered from COVID-19 were included in the dataset. The sample metadata nearly always contained a de-identified subject ID, COVID-19 status, age in years and sex. The samples were drawn from the first 160 participants of the ongoing ImmuneRACE study and from 1,254 subjects provided by 6 global collaborators. A freely available public database, intended as a resource for researchers studying the immune response to SARS-CoV-2, is where the repertoires were released. Where HLA class I and class II types were available, the types were taken from metadata supplied by the sample provider, not from assay-based typing. The prospective study material was composed of cDNA or gDNA derived from T cells, B-cell-depleted T cells, or PBMCs.

Broad study findings and their caveats: The amount of clinical and demographic metadata varied by source and participant and was provided uncurated.

Collaborating institutions collected whole blood in K2EDTA tubes following their own protocols. For TCRbeta analysis, collaborators shipped samples in one of three forms: frozen whole blood, isolated PBMCs, or DNA extracted from either of those sample types. The germline V gene gives CDR1 as SGHTA and CDR2 as FQGNSA. Trimming accounts for 5 bases at V and 6 bases at J, while the number of junction bases matched to no gene is 8. Taken from cysteine to phenylalanine, the CDR3 has 14 residues. Only the CDR3 region is kept as DNA, spanning 42 bases read in frame from base 1. TCRbeta CDR3 regions were amplified from genomic DNA by means of the immunoSEQ Assay, a bias-controlled multiplex PCR. On the study's bioinformatics: Within the assay, amplification of reference gene primers was used to estimate how many nucleated cells each sample contained. Sequence reads were collapsed and filtered to measure the absolute abundance of every unique TCRbeta CDR3 rearrangement. Productive Simpson clonality was computed per sample as the square root of Simpson's diversity index over productive rearrangements. TCRdb obtained this table from immuneACCESS and retained in-frame rearrangements with V and J assigned. These tables miss some clones; where compared with another copy, unresolved V genes account for less than half of the shortfall, and the remainder is unexplained. V and J calls and clone size are as listed in that table; D and trimming were resolved from the DNA. The sample has around 190,000 clones on record, 75% to 80% of them singletons. About 9% of the sample goes to the ten largest clones.

This receptor was taken from a woman in her 50s with active or convalescent COVID-19. Sequencing used peripheral blood. This receptor chain uses TRBV7-2 and TRBJ2-3; 7 bases in between match TRBD2. The CDR3 amino acid sequence is: CASSLGLGRDTQYF. In nucleotide form, the sequence is TGTGCCAGCAGCCTCGGACTAGGCCGGGATACGCAGTATTTT.